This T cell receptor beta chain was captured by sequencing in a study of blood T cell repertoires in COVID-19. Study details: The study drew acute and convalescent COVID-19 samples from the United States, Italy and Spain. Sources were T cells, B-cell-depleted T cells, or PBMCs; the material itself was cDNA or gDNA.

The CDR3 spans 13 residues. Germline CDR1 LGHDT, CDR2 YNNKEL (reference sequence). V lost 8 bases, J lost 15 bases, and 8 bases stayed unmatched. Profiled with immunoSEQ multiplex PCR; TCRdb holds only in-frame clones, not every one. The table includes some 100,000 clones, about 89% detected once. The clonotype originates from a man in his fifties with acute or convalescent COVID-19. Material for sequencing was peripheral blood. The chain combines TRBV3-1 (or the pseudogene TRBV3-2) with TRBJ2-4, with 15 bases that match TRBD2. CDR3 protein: CASSPGLAGGRYF. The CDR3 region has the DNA TGTGCCAGCTCTCCGGGACTAGCGGGAGGAAGGTACTTC.